These 20 T cell receptor beta chains were all obtained from the same sample, sequenced in a study of patients and donors after allogeneic stem cell transplantation. TCRdb recomputed calls from the RT-PCR reads with MiXCR, one row per CDR3 protein. The sample holds about 96,000 distinct CDR3 sequences, roughly 52% seen once. Input material: blood, either unsorted or a sorted T cell fraction (not recorded which). All receptors derive from a human donor who was either an allogeneic HSCT recipient or a stem cell or donor lymphocyte infusion donor (not recorded which). It is not recorded whose cells these are; they may come from a transplant donor.

The rearrangement uses TRBV6-5 and TRBJ1-2; D not certain. The germline V and J ends were trimmed by 8 bases and 0 bases, with 16 bases remaining between them. From germline, CDR1 is MNHEY and CDR2 SVGAGI. This CDR3 contains 15 residues. The CDR3 sequence: CASAPVDGANYGYTF. DNA for the CDR3: TGTGCCAGCGCACCGGTCGACGGGGCTAACTATGGCTACACCTTC.

This chain connects TRBV20-1 to TRBJ1-1; weak D call: TRBD1 (5 bases). CDR3 length: 13 residues. Trimming pared 8 bases from V and 0 bases from J, leaving 13 bases between. The germline CDR1 and CDR2 sequences are DFQATT and SNEGSKA (reference sequence). The CDR3 nucleotides are TGCAGTACCTGGGGGGGATTGAACACTGAAGCTTTCTTT. Protein: CSTWGGLNTEAFF.

V and J are TRBV4-2 and TRBJ1-6; D might be TRBD1 (6 bases). The CDR3 loop spans 14 amino acids. The germline CDR1 and CDR2 sequences are LGHNA and YNFKEQ. V was trimmed by 1 base and J by 6 bases, leaving 7 bases between them. The CDR3 DNA follows: TGTGCCAGCAGCCAAGGGACAGTTAATTCACCCCTCCACTTT. The encoded protein is CASSQGTVNSPLHF.

The chain links TRBV29-1 to TRBJ1-5; D unresolved. This CDR3 contains 12 residues. V was cut by 5 bases and J by 2 bases, with 7 bases left in between. Germline CDR1 reads SQVTM; CDR2 reads ANQGSEA. DNA for the CDR3: TGCAGCGTTAAAAAAGGCAATCAGCCCCAGCATTTT. It codes for CSVKKGNQPQHF.

V is TRBV9 and J is TRBJ1-4; TRBD1 might be the D (5 bases). V was clipped by 0 bases and J by 8 bases, with 11 bases between them. Germline CDR1 reads SGDLS; CDR2 reads YYNGEE. CDR3 length: 14 residues. CDR3 sequence (DNA): TGTGCCAGCAGCGTAGCAGGGATCGAAGAAAAACTGTTTTTT. Protein sequence: CASSVAGIEEKLFF.

The chain is built from TRBV7-2 and TRBJ2-3, with D uncertain. Per germline, CDR1 SGHTA and CDR2 FQGNSA. This CDR3 has 13 amino acids. V lost 1 base and J 6 bases, leaving 8 bases between the germline ends. CDR3 nucleotide sequence: TGTGCCAGCAGCTTAGTTTCAAGGGATACGCAGTATTTT. Protein product: CASSLVSRDTQYF.

This rearrangement joins TRBV6-1 to TRBJ1-3; D perhaps matches TRBD1 (5 bases). V was trimmed by 2 bases and J by 5 bases, leaving 16 bases between them. The germline CDR1 and CDR2 sequences are MNHNS and SASEGT. This CDR3 is built from 16 residues. The CDR3 coding sequence is TGTGCCAGCAGTGAATGGGGCCGACAACTCAGAAACACCATATATTTT. This gives the protein CASSEWGRQLRNTIYF.

This sequence joins TRBV12-3 or TRBV12-4 and TRBJ1-5; TRBD1 matches 8 bases. V lost 5 bases and J lost 3; bases outside the gene matches: 6. The CDR3 is made up of 15 amino acids. In nucleotides, the CDR3 is TGTGCCAGCAGTACCCGACAGGGGTCCAATCAGCCCCAGCATTTT. The encoded protein is CASSTRQGSNQPQHF.

The rearrangement joins TRBV12-3 or TRBV12-4 to TRBJ1-6, with D uncertain. The CDR3 has 14 amino acids. The V end was cut by 3 bases, the J end by 14 bases, with 17 bases between. This CDR3 reads CASSFEDWAGALHF. Written as DNA, the CDR3 is TGTGCCAGCAGTTTTGAGGACTGGGCCGGGGCCCTCCACTTT.

V and J are TRBV2 and TRBJ1-4, with D possibly matching TRBD1 (6 bases). The CDR3 covers 15 residues. Germline V CDR1 and CDR2: SNHLY, FYNNEI. V dropped 6 bases and J dropped 3 bases, with 14 bases sitting between them. CDR3 residues: CASRGDRTANEKLFF. The DNA for the CDR3 is TGTGCCAGCAGGGGCGACAGGACAGCTAATGAAAAACTGTTTTTT.

This clonotype turned up a few times. The rearrangement links TRBV10-3 to TRBJ1-6; D might be TRBD1 (5 bases). The CDR3 is 13 residues long. Germline CDR1 is ENHRY and CDR2 is SYGVKD. V lost 7 bases to trimming and J lost 8 bases, with 12 bases between them. The CDR3, as DNA: TGTGCCATCAACCCGGGACGGTATTCACCCCTCCACTTT. Amino acids: CAINPGRYSPLHF.

This sequence joins TRBV5-1 and TRBJ1-1; tentative D call: TRBD1 (5 bases). The V and J ends lost 0 bases and 3 bases respectively, with 9 bases between them. The CDR3 length is 14 residues. Per the germline V gene, CDR1 is SGHRS and CDR2 is YFSETQ. In nucleotides, the CDR3 is TGCGCCAGCAGCTTGGGGGACGTCGACACTGAAGCTTTCTTT. Translating gives CASSLGDVDTEAFF.

This clonotype was seen more than once but under ten times. The chain combines TRBV20-1 with TRBJ1-5, with D hard to call. This CDR3 spans 13 amino acids. Trimming removed 2 bases from V and 4 bases from J, with 9 bases in between. The V gene's germline CDR1 is DFQATT and CDR2 SNEGSKA (reference sequence). For the CDR3, the DNA is TGCAGTGCTAGATTTGCGGGGAATCAGCCCCAGCATTTT. This translates into CSARFAGNQPQHF.

This clonotype was counted between two and nine times. The chain joins TRBV2 to TRBJ1-1, with a weak D call TRBD1 (5 bases). V gave up 7 bases and J gave up 4 bases, with 16 bases separating them. The germline CDR1 and CDR2 sequences are SNHLY and FYNNEI. The CDR3 covers 14 residues. CDR3 amino acids: CASTEGRKATEAFF. In nucleotides, the CDR3 is TGTGCCAGCACCGAGGGGAGGAAAGCCACTGAAGCTTTCTTT.

There are a few counts of this clonotype. This chain connects TRBV18 to TRBJ1-4, with TRBD1 as a possible D gene (5 bases). In germline, CDR1 is KGHSH, CDR2 LQKENI. The CDR3 has 14 amino acids. Trimming pared 2 bases from V and 7 bases from J, leaving 11 bases between. In DNA form, the CDR3 reads TGTGCCAGCTCACCAAGGGAAGGGGTTGAAAAACTGTTTTTT. Translating gives CASSPREGVEKLFF.

This clonotype was found a few times. This chain connects TRBV5-1 to TRBJ1-3; unclear D gene. The germline V gene encodes CDR1 SGHRS and CDR2 YFSETQ. The CDR3 is made up of 15 amino acids. Trimming took 6 bases from V and 0 from J, leaving 13 bases between them. CDR3 loop: CASKIGEASGNTIYF. CDR3 DNA: TGCGCCAGCAAGATCGGAGAGGCCTCTGGAAACACCATATATTTT.

This clonotype was seen more than once but under ten times. The V gene is TRBV10-3, the J gene TRBJ1-2; D gene ambiguous. V was trimmed by 6 bases and J by 3 bases, leaving 14 bases between them. The germline CDR1 and CDR2 sequences are ENHRY and SYGVKD. This CDR3 spans 14 amino acids. CDR3 residues: CAIRPGGFDYGYTF. The DNA for the CDR3 is TGTGCCATCAGGCCCGGAGGGTTTGACTATGGCTACACCTTC.

This chain uses TRBV27 with TRBJ1-2; no clear D. Germline CDR1 and CDR2: MNHEY and SMNVEV (reference sequence). The V end was cut by 2 bases, the J end by 4 bases, with 8 bases between. The CDR3 has 13 residues. CDR3 in DNA: TGTGCCAGCAGTTTAGGTCTCAGCTATGGCTACACCTTC. Translating gives CASSLGLSYGYTF.

The J gene is TRBJ1-4, the V gene TRBV6-5; D not certain. Germline CDR1 is MNHEY and CDR2 is SVGAGI. The CDR3 is 11 residues long. V lost 8 bases to trimming and J lost 5 bases, with 6 bases between them. The CDR3 DNA sequence: TGTGCCAGCGGCCAGAATGAAAAACTGTTTTTT. It yields the protein CASGQNEKLFF.

The sample holds a few counts of this clonotype. The chain links TRBV6-2 or TRBV6-3 to TRBJ1-1; 7 bases agree with TRBD1. J gave up 0 bases and V 5 bases, and 9 bases lay outside the gene matches. In germline, CDR1 is MNHEY, CDR2 SVGEGT. The CDR3 length is 16 residues. The CDR3 spells CASSLLTTGMNTEAFF. In DNA form, the CDR3 reads TGTGCCAGCAGTCTACTAACGACAGGGATGAACACTGAAGCTTTCTTT.